In this sample, the clone carrying this T cell receptor beta chain turned up many times. The target antigen is unknown. The data derive from a study of T cells in Graves' hyperthyroidism and ophthalmopathy. Amplification of TCR beta CDR3 regions used RNA as the template. The HTBI primer set drove a first-round RT-PCR of the TCR CDR3. TCRdb re-analysed the multiplex PCR reads in MiXCR, keeping a single row per CDR3 protein. The data hold some 300,000 distinct CDR3 sequences, with about 14% observed a single time. This CDR3 has 12 amino acids. Per germline, CDR1 DFQATT and CDR2 SNEGSKA (reference sequence). V lost 6 bases, J lost 8 bases, and 14 bases lay in between. General observations from the study: Most clonotypes expanded in thyroid above 0.001 were likewise present in blood. Stable hyperthyroidism was told apart from ophthalmopathy by a model built on 13 V-J features. It was a median approximately six months before onset that the model predicted ophthalmopathy.

This chain uses TRBV20-1 with TRBJ2-1; D assignment may be TRBD1 or TRBD2 (6 bases each). The TCR was taken from a woman in her twenties or thirties with Graves' hyperthyroidism that later progressed to Graves' ophthalmopathy. Sequencing input: blood. CDR3 in amino acids: CSASPGEDEQFF. The CDR3 nucleotides are TGCAGTGCCTCTCCAGGGGAGGATGAGCAGTTCTTC.